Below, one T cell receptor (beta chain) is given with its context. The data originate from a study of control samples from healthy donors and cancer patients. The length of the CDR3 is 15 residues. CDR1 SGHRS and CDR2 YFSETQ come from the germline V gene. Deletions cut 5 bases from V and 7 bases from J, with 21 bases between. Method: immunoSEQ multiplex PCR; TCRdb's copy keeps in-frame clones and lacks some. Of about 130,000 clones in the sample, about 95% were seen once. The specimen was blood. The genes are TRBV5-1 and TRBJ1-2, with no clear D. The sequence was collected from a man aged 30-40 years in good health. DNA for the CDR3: TGCGCCAGCAGTCCTCCGGCTCCGACGGTGGGTGGCTACACCTTC. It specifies CASSPPAPTVGGYTF.